The 4 T cell receptor beta chains presented below share a single source sample, sequenced in a study of T cells in Graves' hyperthyroidism and ophthalmopathy (dated by TCRdb to about 2019). Receptors were amplified or captured by multiplex PCR. This sample was sequenced with an Illumina HiSeq 2000. TCR beta CDR3 regions were amplified from RNA transcripts. The TCR CDR3 was subjected to a first round of RT-PCR using the HTBI primer set and the Qiagen OneStep RT-PCR kit. The public reads were reanalyzed by TCRdb: fastp trimming at Q25, MiXCR alignment, in-frame beta chains only. Merged by CDR3 protein, the rows form single entries marked with the most common genes and DNA. This sample has about 96,000 distinct CDR3 sequences in its table, and roughly half of those were observed once. The ten largest clones add up to 27% of the sample. Sequencing input: blood. These receptors all stem from a woman between 40 and 55 years old with Graves' hyperthyroidism.

This clonotype was seen at least ten times. The V call is TRBV5-5, the J call TRBJ1-1, with 10 nucleotides matching TRBD1. Unmatched junction bases numbered 9, after V lost 3 bases and J lost 4 bases. Germline V gene data show CDR1 as SGHKS and CDR2 as YYEKEE (reference sequence). The CDR3 totals 16 residues. The CDR3 DNA reads TGTGCCAGCAGCTGGGGACAGGGGACGGGAAGCACTGAAGCTTTCTTT. It encodes CASSWGQGTGSTEAFF.

On this clonotype: This may be a read error: a much more frequent sequence differs by one nucleotide. Since no conserved phenylalanine or tryptophan closes the CDR3, a read error is the likely cause. The V call is TRBV7-8, the J call TRBJ2-3, with D unresolved. V was trimmed by 3 bases and J by 2 bases, leaving 9 bases between them. The CDR3 is 14 amino acids. Germline CDR1 is SGHVS and CDR2 is FQNEAQ. The CDR3 DNA follows: TGTGCCAGCAGCTTGCGAGCGAACACAGATACGCAGTATTCT. Its protein is CASSLRANTDTQYS.

This clonotype was detected many times. The chain uses TRBV7-9 and TRBJ1-4, with 7 bases identical to TRBD1. The junction had 13 bases not matched to a gene; V was cut back by 5 bases and J by 13 bases. This CDR3 contains 14 residues. Germline V lookup: CDR1 SEHNR, CDR2 FQNEAQ (reference sequence). The CDR3 spells CASSIEGDSPLLFF. The CDR3 region has the DNA TGTGCCAGCAGCATCGAGGGGGACAGTCCCCTACTGTTTTTT. Full variable domain (remainder filled in from reference TRBV7-9 and TRBJ1-4): DTGVSQNPRHKITKRGQNVTFRCDPISEHNRLYWYRQTLGQGPEFLTYFQNEAQLEKSRLLSDRFSAERPKGSFSTLEIQRTEQGDSAMYLCASSIEGDSPLLFFGSGTQLSVL.

CDR3 nucleotide sequence: TGCAGTGCCCGCGACAGGGGGCGTTATGGCTACACCTTC. This encodes CSARDRGRYGYTF. The chain joins TRBV20-1 to TRBJ1-2; 10 nucleotides line up with TRBD1. The CDR3 covers 13 residues. Germline-derived CDR1 and CDR2 are DFQATT and SNEGSKA (reference sequence). The V gene end was trimmed by 6 bases and the J gene end by 5 bases; junction bases not matched to a gene: 6.